The subject of this entry is one T cell receptor beta chain. It lacks a known antigen. No per-base quality is available; no much larger clone lies one base away. The cohort comprised more than 550 healthy bone marrow donors. At the time of sampling, all cohort members were nominally healthy, though unrecorded immune exposures were likely present. The donor was CMV seronegative and belonged to the group of 352 seronegative cohort members. A peripheral blood sample was provided by each donor, and peripheral blood mononuclear cells were used for TCR beta sequencing. Genomic DNA was extracted from the blood cell samples with the Qiagen DNeasy Blood Extraction Kit. The record originates from a study of cytomegalovirus exposure and HLA in healthy donors (TCRdb year 2017). General notes on the study: An earlier analysis of more than 550 of the donors reported about 280 Gb of sequence data and around 120 million unique TCR beta sequences obtained from roughly 170 million T cells. An early release that covered roughly 600 HLA-typed donors contained around 300 gigabases of sequencing data and 85 million to 100 million unique TCR sequences. Of the roughly 420 genotyped donors, 65% to 90% were placed in the genetic ancestry cluster associated with self-reported Caucasian donors. The aim of the study was to test whether cataloging public T cell receptors could identify signatures of past pathogen exposure. The study used immunosequencing to profile the T cell repertoires of approximately 690 subjects and linked those repertoires to cytomegalovirus serostatus. A separate validation cohort of 100 to 150 different subjects was used in addition to the approximately 700-subject first cohort. To predict cytomegalovirus infection status, the study brought together high-throughput TCR immunosequencing, statistical association of individual TCRs with disease status, and machine learning. A later analysis re-examined previously published TCR beta repertoires from hundreds of donors and added high-resolution HLA genotyping to investigate patterns of TCR occurrence. Rather than drawing on any new phenotypic data, the later analysis identified candidate immune exposures from TCR beta sequences and the way those sequences occurred across donors. An earlier analysis of 500 to 650 of the donors applied high-throughput TCR beta sequencing to assess whether each TCR beta V gene segment acted as functional or pseudogenic. Donor age, sex, ethnicity and CMV serostatus were compiled together with the repertoire data. A later genetic analysis took genome-wide SNP genotypes for about three fifths of the 666 donors and used that subset as a discovery cohort. Every repertoire in the discovery cohort had been generated on one and the same sequencing platform. Both class I and class II loci were covered by HLA typing, at four-digit resolution. The number of donors typed differed by locus, with about 629-630 for A, B, C, DRB1 and DQB1, 522 for DQA1, 600 to 610 for DPA1, and around 430 for DPB1. About five DR-DQ haplotypes were handled as single units for association and clustering, since linkage in the cohort was strong. Across approximately 400 genotyped donors of the cohort, an average of roughly 250,000 unique TCR beta nucleotide sequences per donor were sequenced, and roughly 18% of those sequences were non-productive.

General study outcomes and caveats: A total of fewer than 200 TCR beta chains were listed by the study as associated with cytomegalovirus. Specific HLA alleles were associated with roughly 16,000 TCR beta sequences at a false discovery rate of 0.05 in a later analysis. According to a later analysis, most CMV-associated TCR beta chains appeared to be HLA-restricted, and the HLA associations seemed to be driven largely by CMV exposure. A cluster of highly shared sequence variants was judged likely to be a technical artifact of the sequencing pipeline. Linkage disequilibrium might explain the correlated functional status among segregating V segments, but an unknown experimental factor could not be excluded. Some 15 rarely observed V segments, including chromosome 9 orphons, were excluded from the earlier analysis of about 500 of the donors because counts were too low. In a later genetic analysis, a missense DCLRE1C variant was associated with V-gene and J-gene trimming of TCR beta chains, and the association was replicated in an independent cohort. A later analysis found that TCR association rates varied across HLA loci, with DRB1 alleles showing the most associated TCRs and HLA-C alleles the fewest. Roughly uniform sequencing depth across donors was assumed in presence/absence analyses, although this assumption may not hold. Some IMGT-functional V segments, including TRBV6-2 and TRBV6-3, could not be told apart with the 87-base-pair reads, so those segments were excluded. A later genetic analysis reported fewer N-insertions in productive TCRs among donors in an Asian-associated ancestry cluster than the roughly 640-donor mean. In a later analysis, HLA-associated TCR beta chains showed more clonal expansion and lower generation probabilities than non-associated chains that were equally common. HLA typing was unavailable for some donors at each locus, so association tests used only the typed subset. The cohort was sequenced for TCR beta chains only, and without alpha or paired-chain data the features that could be detected were limited. Immune exposure information for the cohort was limited to CMV serostatus. An earlier analysis of approximately 570 of the donors showed that most TCR beta V segments appeared in productive rearrangements either about 90% or about 30% of the time, which broadly matched IMGT annotations. The authors suggested that the approach could potentially be extended to other disease states and immunological phenotypes. A later analysis reported that several top co-occurrence clusters appeared linked to parvovirus B19, influenza, CMV and Epstein-Barr virus. A further reported finding was that TCR beta sequences accurately predicted the HLA-A and HLA-B alleles for most subjects in the first cohort. A few of the identified cytomegalovirus-associated TCR beta chains were confirmed in vitro to be specific for cytomegalovirus antigens. When HLA alleles, especially DR and DQ, strongly co-occurred, TCR associations were difficult to assign to individual alleles. The classifier was reported to diagnose cytomegalovirus status with high specificity and sensitivity in both the original and validation cohorts. While some public TCRs were present in many individuals, most TCR sequences turned up only very rarely across donors.

Libraries were made using the immunoSEQ multiplex PCR assay. For the multiplex PCR, a mixture combining 60 forward primers for TCR Vbeta segments and 13 reverse primers for TCR Jbeta segments was used. Amplification of the CDR3 region of rearranged TCR beta genes was performed with a multiplex PCR assay on genomic DNA. Amplified TCR beta libraries were sequenced as 87-base-pair reads on the Illumina HiSeq System. The authors' analysis ran thus. A later analysis tallied 80 million to 95 million unique TCR beta chains across the 660 or so repertoires, and some 10 million of those chains were shared by two or more donors. Raw reads were error-corrected and collapsed into unique sequences by a nearest-neighbor algorithm in which closely related sequences were merged to remove PCR and sequencing errors. To assign V, D and J gene segments, CDR3 sequences were aligned to IMGT reference sequences. For a sequence to be retained, a match of at least six nucleotides was required to both a V gene segment and a J gene segment. A rearrangement was called productive if the CDR3 had no stop codons and remained in frame with V and J, and every other rearrangement was called non-productive. CDR3 was defined according to IMGT convention as the region running from the second conserved V-encoded cysteine to the conserved J-encoded phenylalanine. The earlier analysis of about 590 of the donors excluded sequences that lacked an unambiguous match to a single V gene segment. An earlier analysis of several hundred of the donors called V segments functional above 56.7% productive rearrangements and segregating when the between-donor standard deviation exceeded 5%. A statistical classification framework was built to diagnose cytomegalovirus status from the catalog of TCR beta chain sequences. V and J gene assignment, in a later analysis, came from comparing TCR nucleotide sequences with IMGT/GENE-DB human TR gene sequences. The TCRdist pipeline was used in a later analysis to assign CDR3 sequences and most-parsimonious VDJ recombination scenarios. A later analysis defined each TCR beta chain by its CDR3 amino acid sequence plus V-gene family, and excluded reads lacking a unique V-gene family. In a later analysis, fewer than 650 highly shared, low-generation-probability nucleotide sequences were removed to address suspected cross-contamination and a sequencing artifact. A later analysis calculated a clonal expansion index for each public chain from normalized within-repertoire ranks of inferred template counts. In a later analysis, generation probabilities were computed using a VDJ recombination model fitted to out-of-frame rearrangements, and the results were checked against IGoR. In a later analysis, hypergeometric tests were used to score TCR-TCR, TCR-HLA and TCR-CMV co-occurrence, with a repertoire-size bias correction applied to TCR pairs. False discovery rates were estimated in a later analysis by permuting HLA or CMV assignments 20 times. In a later analysis, co-occurring TCRs were grouped using DBSCAN, with TCRdist sequence similarity added in when clustering inside HLA-allele-positive subsets. Co-occurrence clustering excluded repertoires with fewer than 30,000 or more than 120,000 public chains, plus five with anomalous nucleotide sharing. TCRdb retrieved this table from immuneACCESS and kept in-frame rearrangements only. Not all clones are present; in checked studies, unresolved V genes account for under half, and no reason is known for the remainder. Clonal size and the V and J genes are those of that table, whereas D and trimming came from the DNA. This sample lists under 200,000 clones; more than 70% were detected once. Of the sample, over 4.5% falls within the top ten clones.

The CDR3 numbers 14 residues from cysteine through phenylalanine. Of all the DNA, just the CDR3 is kept, 42 bases in frame from base 1. The germline V gene encodes CDR1 MNHNS and CDR2 SASEGT. V trim: 5 bases; J trim: 5 bases; unmatched bases: 8. The sample was PBMCs. This chain joins TRBV6-1 to TRBJ2-7, and 8 bases in between align with TRBD1. The TCR comes from a male donor in good health and CMV-seronegative. The CDR3 sequence is CASSPGPGQDEQYF. The DNA sequence is given as TGTGCCAGCAGTCCAGGGCCGGGACAGGACGAGCAGTACTTC.